The source of this TCR beta chain is a study of cytotoxic CD8 clonotypes in ibrutinib-treated CLL. Study in general: Enrolment comprised eleven to twelve relapsed/refractory and about 14 treatment-naive patients; fewer than 18 were IGHV unmutated. Study conclusions and caveats: At ibrutinib response, clonality increased, and at progression it declined back toward baseline. Researchers report that baseline clonality outpaced age-matched healthy donors and tracked circulating CD8+ T-cell counts. There were differences in sampling times between sustained-remission and progressing patients.

This clone was detected once. The antigen is undetermined. V was cut by 3 bases and J by 1 base, with 9 bases left in between. CDR3 length equals 14 residues. CDR1 SGHAT and CDR2 FQNNGV come from the germline V gene. Using immunoSEQ multiplex PCR, the repertoire was profiled, and TCRdb retains in-frame clones only, with some absent. The sample yields about 130,000 clones, roughly 80% seen once. This specimen was PBMCs, taken after 24 months of ibrutinib treatment. The gene calls are TRBV11-2 and TRBJ1-2; D gene unclear. This receptor was obtained from a human donor with chronic lymphocytic leukemia. The DNA for the CDR3 is TGTGCCAGCAGCTTTGGCGCAGATAACTATGGCTACACCTTC. Translated, it gives CASSFGADNYGYTF.